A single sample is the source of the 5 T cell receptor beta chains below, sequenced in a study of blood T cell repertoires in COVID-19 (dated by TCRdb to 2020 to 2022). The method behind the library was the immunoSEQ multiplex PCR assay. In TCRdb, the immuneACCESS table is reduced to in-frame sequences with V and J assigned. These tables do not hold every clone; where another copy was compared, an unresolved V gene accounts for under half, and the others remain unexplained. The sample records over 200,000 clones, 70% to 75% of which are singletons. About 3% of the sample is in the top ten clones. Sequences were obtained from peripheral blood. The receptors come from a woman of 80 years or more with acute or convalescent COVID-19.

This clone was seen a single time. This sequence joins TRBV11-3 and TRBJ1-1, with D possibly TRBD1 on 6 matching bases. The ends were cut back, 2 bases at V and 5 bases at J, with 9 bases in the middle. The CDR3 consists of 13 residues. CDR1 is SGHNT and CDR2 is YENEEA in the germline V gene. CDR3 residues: CASSLYQGTEAFF. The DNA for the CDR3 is TGTGCCAGCAGCTTATATCAGGGGACTGAAGCTTTCTTT.

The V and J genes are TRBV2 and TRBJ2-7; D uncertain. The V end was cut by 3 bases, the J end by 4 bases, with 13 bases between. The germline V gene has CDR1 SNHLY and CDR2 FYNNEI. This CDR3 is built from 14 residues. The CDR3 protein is CASSDSPVTYEQYF. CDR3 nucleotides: TGTGCCAGCAGTGACAGTCCGGTGACTTACGAGCAGTACTTC.

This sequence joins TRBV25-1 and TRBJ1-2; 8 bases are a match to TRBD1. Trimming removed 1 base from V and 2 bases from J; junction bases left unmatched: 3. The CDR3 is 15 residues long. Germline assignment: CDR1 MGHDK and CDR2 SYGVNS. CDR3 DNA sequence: TGTGCCAGCAGTGAATTCGGACAGGGCAACTATGGCTACACCTTC. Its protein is CASSEFGQGNYGYTF.

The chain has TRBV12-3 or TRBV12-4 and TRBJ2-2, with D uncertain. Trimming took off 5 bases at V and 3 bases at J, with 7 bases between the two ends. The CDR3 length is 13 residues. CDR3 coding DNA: TGTGCCAGCAGTCTCGACTACACCGGGGAGCTGTTTTTT. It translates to CASSLDYTGELFF.

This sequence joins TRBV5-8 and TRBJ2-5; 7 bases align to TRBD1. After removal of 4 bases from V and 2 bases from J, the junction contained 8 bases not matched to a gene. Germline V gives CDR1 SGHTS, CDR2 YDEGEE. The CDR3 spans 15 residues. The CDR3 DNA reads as TGTGCCAGCAGCAGACCGGGACAGAAACAAGAGACCCAGTACTTC. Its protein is CASSRPGQKQETQYF.